This T cell receptor (beta chain) was profiled in a study of cytomegalovirus exposure and HLA in healthy donors. Findings of the study overall: Some highly shared sequence variants likely arose as a pipeline artifact.

The PCR ran on 60 Vbeta and 13 Jbeta primers. Sequenced by immunoSEQ multiplex PCR; TCRdb stores in-frame clones only, minus some. Of roughly 150,000 clones listed, about 85% are singletons. CDR1 and CDR2 from the germline V gene are MNHEY and SMNVEV (reference sequence). The CDR3 is 15 amino acids. The V end was cut by 1 base, the J end by 2 bases, with 11 bases between. This clone was recorded once. No antigen is known for it. V usage is TRBV27 and J usage is TRBJ1-2; TRBD1 is a possible D gene (6 bases). Material for sequencing was PBMCs. The sequence was collected from a woman younger than 30 in good health and CMV-seronegative. CDR3 sequence: CASSLLGGHNYGYTF. The CDR3 nucleotides read TGTGCCAGCAGTTTATTGGGGGGGCACAACTATGGCTACACCTTC.